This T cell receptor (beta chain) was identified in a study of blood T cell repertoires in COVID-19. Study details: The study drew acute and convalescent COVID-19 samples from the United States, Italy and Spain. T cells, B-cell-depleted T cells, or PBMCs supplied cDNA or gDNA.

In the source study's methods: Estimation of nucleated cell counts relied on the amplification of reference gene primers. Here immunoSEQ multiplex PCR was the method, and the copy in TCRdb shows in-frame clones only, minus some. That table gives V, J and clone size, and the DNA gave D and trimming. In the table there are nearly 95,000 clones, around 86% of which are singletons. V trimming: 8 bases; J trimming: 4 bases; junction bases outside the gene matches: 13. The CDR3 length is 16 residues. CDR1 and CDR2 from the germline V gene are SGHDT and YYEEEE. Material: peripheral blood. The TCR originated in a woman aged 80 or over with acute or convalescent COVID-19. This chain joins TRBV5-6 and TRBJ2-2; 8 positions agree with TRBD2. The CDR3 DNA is TGTGCCAGTTCGGTGACGGGGGGGCCGCTCACCGGGGAGCTGTTTTTT. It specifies CASSVTGGPLTGELFF.